The T cell receptor beta chain described here comes from a study of monozygotic twins with inflammatory bowel disease. Study conclusions and caveats: It was not supported that a single strong signal or clonotype was associated with IBD.

Germline V gene lookup returns CDR1 SGHKS and CDR2 YYEKEE (reference sequence). The CDR3 spans 14 residues. A note on this clonotype: Its antigen is still unknown.

During cDNA synthesis, UMIs that each contained a 6-nucleotide sample barcode were added by means of template switching. Each of TCRalpha and TCRbeta cDNA went through two nested PCRs, lasting approximately 17 and 9 cycles. TCRdb re-analyzed the 5' RACE reads; it lists each CDR3 protein once, without DNA. This sample's clone table lists roughly 200,000 distinct CDR3 sequences. From whole blood, total RNA was isolated without any sorting of T cells. Input material: blood. V is TRBV5-5 and J is TRBJ1-1; TCRdb lists TRBD1, though no DNA is available to test this call. This clonotype was obtained from a human donor with ulcerative colitis or Crohn's disease, or a healthy co-twin of an affected twin (not recorded which). The CDR3 loop is CASSGGQVGTEAFF.